The rows below give T cell receptor beta chains drawn from one sample of a study of cytomegalovirus exposure and HLA in healthy donors. The assay was immunoSEQ multiplex PCR, and TCRdb's table has in-frame clones only and misses some. The sample records some 130,000 clones, roughly 85% being singletons. Sequencing input: PBMCs. Every receptor here comes from a man aged 40-49 years in good health and CMV-seropositive. Each CDR3 is given without its conserved first and last residue. Fields, in order: V gene, J gene, CDR3 protein.

TRBV30	TRBJ1-1	ACLIQGNTEAF
TRBV28	TRBJ1-5	ASSWGQADAQPQH
TRBV27	TRBJ1-1	ASSLGTGVTEAF
TRBV27	TRBJ1-2	ASSPHGRGSQGYT
TRBV27	TRBJ2-2	ASSLLGGTGELF
TRBV4-1	TRBJ2-3	ASSQDLEVRLISTDTQY
TRBV5-4	TRBJ2-2	ASSPGVGNTGELF
TRBV6-5	TRBJ2-7	ASSSGLGINYEQY
TRBV5-1	TRBJ2-1	ASSLDRGYNEQF
TRBV6-5	TRBJ2-7	ASSLAGDYEQY
TRBV10-1	TRBJ2-7	ATGTGDTYEQY
TRBV11-2	TRBJ2-3	ASSFGGGLATDTQY
TRBV5-1	TRBJ2-2	ASSSPSGANTGELF
TRBV28	TRBJ1-1	ASGEIGTVPEAF
TRBV12-5	TRBJ1-1	ASGPLLGSANTEAF
TRBV10-3	TRBJ2-3	AIRGQGGTDTQY
TRBV15	TRBJ1-4	ATSRETKRKLF
TRBV6-1	TRBJ1-6	ASSLYNSPLH
TRBV19	TRBJ1-4	ASSGGQRNEKLF
TRBV20-1	TRBJ2-7	SARDPELQY
TRBV5-1	TRBJ1-5	ASRVDDSKPQH
TRBV2	TRBJ1-1	ASSEAARRGGNTEAF
TRBV11-2	TRBJ1-4	ASSLDGRTANEKLF
TRBV6-1	TRBJ2-7	AGRTFYEQY
TRBV7-9	TRBJ2-7	ASSPPGLAGDEQY
TRBV5-1	TRBJ2-3	ASSAWTSEADTQY
TRBV28	TRBJ2-7	ASIREDEQY
TRBV4-2	TRBJ2-5	ASSRPVAGETQY
TRBV6-5	TRBJ1-3	ASRTGNSGNTIY
TRBV9	TRBJ1-3	ASSGGGSSGNTIY
TRBV19	TRBJ2-1	ASSLAGGPPYNEQF
TRBV4-2	TRBJ1-5	ASSQGGPGQGLDQPQH
TRBV21-1	TRBJ2-1	ASSKGFRAAGFSYNEQF
TRBV4-1	TRBJ2-7	ASSQIDIGAGGGREQY
TRBV6-1	TRBJ2-7	ASSPGQGRQY
TRBV15	TRBJ2-7	ATSRRLAGESEQY
TRBV7-8	TRBJ2-7	ASSSRGGAREEQY
TRBV11-2	TRBJ2-5	ASSPRPGTSGRGETQY
TRBV12-5	TRBJ1-1	ASGLAAAEAF
TRBV27	TRBJ2-7	ASSLAGTDYEQY
TRBV30	TRBJ2-1	AWVLAGLNEQF
TRBV11-2	TRBJ2-3	ASSLEGGFSTDTQY
TRBV6-1	TRBJ2-7	ASSELASGAYEQY
TRBV5-1	TRBJ2-2	ASSPGLADTGELF
TRBV7-9	TRBJ1-2	ASSPQGGNYGYT
TRBV5-6	TRBJ1-2	ASRPTGVYGYT
TRBV9	TRBJ1-1	ASSRTTGNPNTEAF
TRBV27	TRBJ2-3	ASSLFGTTSTDTQY
TRBV5-5	TRBJ1-1	ASSLRGLSTEAF
TRBV11-1	TRBJ1-1	ASRLYRGTEAF
TRBV10-1	TRBJ2-7	ASIPGTGGNRPYEQY
TRBV4-1	TRBJ2-7	ASSRAAPISGRGGYEQY